What follows are 29 T cell receptor beta chains derived from one specimen sequenced in a study of cytomegalovirus exposure and HLA in healthy donors. The primer mix had 60 Vbeta and 13 Jbeta primers. Produced via immunoSEQ multiplex PCR; TCRdb's table is partial and in-frame only. This repertoire shows 150,000 to 200,000 clones, over 60% found once; its top ten account for roughly 6%. The sequencing input was PBMCs. These receptors came from a man aged 35 to 55 in good health and CMV-seropositive.

This clone was seen only once. The J gene is TRBJ2-5, the V gene TRBV5-1; a possible D gene is TRBD1 (6 bases). V was trimmed by 6 bases and J by 2 bases, leaving 8 bases between them. Per the germline V gene, CDR1 is SGHRS and CDR2 is YFSETQ. This CDR3 spans 12 amino acids. The CDR3 DNA sequence: TGCGCCAGCACCACAGGGCAAGAGACCCAGTACTTC. This codes for CASTTGQETQYF.

The chain employs TRBV11-2 and TRBJ1-2; D may be TRBD1 (5 bases). The CDR3 spans 14 residues. V shed 5 bases and J shed 8 bases, with 18 bases lying between them. Germline-derived CDR1 and CDR2 are SGHAT and FQNNGV. The chain's CDR3 is CASSPDSRVSGYTF. In DNA form, the CDR3 reads TGTGCCAGCAGCCCTGACAGTAGGGTCAGCGGCTACACCTTC.

The J gene is TRBJ1-5, the V gene TRBV2, with 8 nucleotides matching TRBD1. This CDR3 is built from 16 residues. Germline V lookup: CDR1 SNHLY, CDR2 FYNNEI. After removal of 8 bases from V and 2 bases from J, the junction contained 11 bases not matched to a gene. The CDR3: CASRFDRGRGNQPQHF. CDR3 coding DNA: TGTGCCAGCCGCTTTGACAGGGGTAGGGGCAATCAGCCCCAGCATTTT.

The chain couples TRBV4-1 to TRBJ2-5; unclear D gene. In germline, CDR1 is MGHRA, CDR2 YSYEKL. Trimming stripped 0 bases from V and 3 bases from J, with 8 bases between. CDR3 length: 14 amino acids. CDR3 region: CASSQEDWKETQYF. CDR3 DNA sequence: TGCGCCAGCAGCCAAGAAGACTGGAAAGAGACCCAGTACTTC.

The V and J genes are TRBV9 and TRBJ1-3; D gene ambiguous. Germline V gene sequence: CDR1 SGDLS, CDR2 YYNGEE. The CDR3 has 14 residues. The V end was cut by 4 bases, the J end by 0 bases, with 8 bases between. The DNA for the CDR3 is TGTGCCAGCAGCCCTACCCTCTCTGGAAACACCATATATTTT. Translation gives CASSPTLSGNTIYF.

The chain employs TRBV7-2 and TRBJ1-2, with unresolved D. Looked up from germline, CDR1 is SGHTA and CDR2 is FQGNSA. This CDR3 contains 12 residues. V was clipped by 3 bases and J by 2 bases, with 4 bases between them. CDR3 region: CASSLLNYGYTF. As DNA, the CDR3 is TGTGCCAGCAGCTTGTTAAACTATGGCTACACCTTC.

The chain combines TRBV29-1 with TRBJ1-2; D not certain. The CDR3 extends over 13 amino acids. The germline gives CDR1 SQVTM, CDR2 ANQGSEA. The germline V and J ends were trimmed by 6 bases and 4 bases, with 15 bases remaining between them. CDR3: CSVAPRSVYGYTF. The CDR3 DNA sequence: TGCAGCGTCGCCCCACGGTCGGTCTATGGCTACACCTTC.

The J gene is TRBJ2-7, the V gene TRBV5-1; perhaps TRBD1 as D (6 bases). Germline V lookup: CDR1 SGHRS, CDR2 YFSETQ. V lost 4 bases and J 4 bases, leaving 15 bases between the germline ends. The CDR3 length is 14 residues. CDR3 nucleotides: TGCGCCAGCAGCGCCGGGACACTCGGTTACGAGCAGTACTTC. Residues: CASSAGTLGYEQYF. Drawing the rest from reference TRBV5-1 and TRBJ2-7, the complete variable domain is KAGVTQTPRYLIKTRGQQVTLSCSPISGHRSVSWYQQTPGQGLQFLFEYFSETQRNKGNFPGRFSGRQFSNSRSEMNVSTLELGDSALYLCASSAGTLGYEQYFGPGTRLTVT.

This chain joins TRBV18 and TRBJ2-7; D is undetermined. The germline V gene has CDR1 KGHSH and CDR2 LQKENI. V was cut by 1 base and J by 7 bases, with 20 bases left in between. This CDR3 is 16 amino acids long. The DNA for the CDR3 is TGTGCCAGCTCACCACGGCCCGCGGAGCCGTTAAAGGAGCAGTACTTC. Translation: CASSPRPAEPLKEQYF. Using reference TRBV18 and TRBJ2-7 for the parts outside the CDR3, the full variable domain is NAGVMQNPRHLVRRRGQEARLRCSPMKGHSHVYWYRQLPEEGLKFMVYLQKENIIDESGMPKERFSAEFPKEGPSILRIQQVVRGDSAAYFCASSPRPAEPLKEQYFGPGTRLTVT.

CDR3 DNA: TGTGCCAGTAGTATATCCACCGTAACTCCGGGGGAGCTGTTTTTT. Translated: CASSISTVTPGELFF. The genes are TRBV19 and TRBJ2-2; no clear D. This CDR3 has 15 amino acids. Germline CDR1 is LNHDA and CDR2 is SQIVND (reference sequence). V was pared by 2 bases and J by 8 bases, with 15 bases between.

The chain uses TRBV19 and TRBJ1-5; D unclear. CDR1 is LNHDA, CDR2 SQIVND, per germline (reference sequence). Between the trimmed V and J ends, which lost 5 bases and 6 bases, there was a span of 14 bases. The CDR3 sequence is 14 residues long. CDR3 nucleotide sequence: TGTGCCAGTAGTTCGACCGCTAGCGGTCAGCCCCAGCATTTT. Encoded protein: CASSSTASGQPQHF. The variable domain in full, completed from reference TRBV19 and TRBJ1-5, reads DGGITQSPKYLFRKEGQNVTLSCEQNLNHDAMYWYRQDPGQGLRLIYYSQIVNDFQKGDIAEGYSVSREKKESFPLTVTSAQKNPTAFYLCASSSTASGQPQHFGDGTRLSIL.

The chain is built from TRBV28 and TRBJ1-5; D might be TRBD1 (5 bases). CDR1 and CDR2 from the germline V gene are MDHEN and SYDVKM. Trimming removed 8 bases from V and 5 bases from J, with 22 bases in between. The CDR3 is 16 residues long. The CDR3: CASLGGGTSRYQPQHF. As DNA, the CDR3 is TGTGCCAGCCTCGGGGGAGGGACCTCCAGGTATCAGCCCCAGCATTTT. Complete variable domain (other parts from reference TRBV28 and TRBJ1-5): DVKVTQSSRYLVKRTGEKVFLECVQDMDHENMFWYRQDPGLGLRLIYFSYDVKMKEKGDIPEGYSVSREKKERFSLILESASTNQTSMYLCASLGGGTSRYQPQHFGDGTRLSIL.

This chain uses TRBV5-1 with TRBJ2-1; 13 bases agree with TRBD2. The CDR3 runs to 18 residues. J gave up 6 bases and V 3 bases, and 12 bases lay outside the gene matches. The V gene's germline CDR1 is SGHRS and CDR2 YFSETQ. The chain's CDR3 is CASSSRGLAGVSRNEQFF. CDR3 in DNA: TGCGCCAGCAGCTCCCGAGGACTAGCGGGAGTGAGTCGCAATGAGCAGTTCTTC.

This chain uses TRBV7-9 with TRBJ2-5; 8 bases line up with TRBD1. Germline-derived CDR1 and CDR2 are SEHNR and FQNEAQ (reference sequence). With 9 bases clipped from V and 5 bases from J, the junction kept 14 bases outside the gene matches. The CDR3 spans 15 residues. In nucleotides, the CDR3 is TGTGCCAGTGAGACGCAAGGACAGGGAGGTGAGACCCAGTACTTC. Its protein product is CASETQGQGGETQYF.

J is TRBJ2-2 and V is TRBV5-1; perhaps TRBD1 as D (6 bases). The CDR3 is made up of 17 amino acids. The germline V and J ends were trimmed by 3 bases and 7 bases, with 22 bases remaining between them. Germline-derived CDR1 and CDR2 are SGHRS and YFSETQ. CDR3 amino acids: CASSSSGQGQRIGELFF. In DNA form, the CDR3 reads TGCGCCAGCAGCTCCTCCGGGCAGGGGCAGCGTATCGGGGAGCTGTTTTTT.

This clone was recorded once. The chain carries TRBV5-1 and TRBJ1-1, with TRBD1 as a possible D gene (5 bases). Trimming took off 0 bases at V and 6 bases at J, with 12 bases between the two ends. The CDR3 spans 14 residues. The germline V gene encodes CDR1 SGHRS and CDR2 YFSETQ. The CDR3: CASSLEGRVAEAFF. CDR3 nucleotide sequence: TGCGCCAGCAGCTTGGAGGGCAGGGTGGCTGAAGCTTTCTTT.

The chain links TRBV10-3 to TRBJ2-1; weak D call: TRBD2 (6 bases). Trimming took off 11 bases at V and 5 bases at J, with 19 bases between the two ends. The CDR3 covers 14 residues. The germline V gene encodes CDR1 ENHRY and CDR2 SYGVKD. The CDR3, as DNA: TGTGCCGCGGAGGGACGCCTCGGGAACAATGAGCAGTTCTTC. Amino acid sequence: CAAEGRLGNNEQFF.

The chain combines TRBV27 with TRBJ2-5; perhaps TRBD2 as D (6 bases). The length of the CDR3 is 14 residues. The germline V and J ends were trimmed by 5 bases and 2 bases, with 12 bases remaining between them. Germline values: CDR1 MNHEY, CDR2 SMNVEV (reference sequence). The CDR3 DNA reads as TGTGCCAGCAGTCCCGGGAGCGGACAAGAGACCCAGTACTTC. It encodes CASSPGSGQETQYF.

The chain employs TRBV6-6 and TRBJ1-2; D is perhaps TRBD1 (5 bases). This CDR3 comprises 14 residues. CDR1 and CDR2 from the germline V gene are MNHNY and SVGAGI (reference sequence). Trimming pared 4 bases from V and 8 bases from J, leaving 17 bases between. CDR3 sequence: CASSLPVGGKGYTF. For the CDR3, the DNA is TGTGCCAGCAGTTTACCGGTGGGGGGTAAGGGCTACACCTTC.

This rearrangement joins TRBV19 to TRBJ2-1, with 16 nucleotides matching TRBD2. The CDR3 extends over 18 amino acids. Germline-derived CDR1 and CDR2 are LNHDA and SQIVND (reference sequence). V shed 4 bases and J 2 bases; nucleotides not matched to a gene: 5. DNA of the CDR3: TGTGCCAGTAGTACCGGGACTAGCGGGAGGGCCCCCTACAATGAGCAGTTCTTC. It is translated as CASSTGTSGRAPYNEQFF.

This clone was observed a few times. This chain connects TRBV5-1 to TRBJ2-7, with 11 bases identical to TRBD2. Looked up from germline, CDR1 is SGHRS and CDR2 is YFSETQ. This CDR3 has 16 amino acids. V shed 2 bases, J shed 4 bases, and the junction held 8 bases outside the gene matches. Written as DNA, the CDR3 is TGCGCCAGCAGCTTCCGACTAGCGGGAAGGGTTTACGAGCAGTACTTC. This translates into CASSFRLAGRVYEQYF. The whole variable domain, filled in from reference TRBV5-1 and TRBJ2-7, reads KAGVTQTPRYLIKTRGQQVTLSCSPISGHRSVSWYQQTPGQGLQFLFEYFSETQRNKGNFPGRFSGRQFSNSRSEMNVSTLELGDSALYLCASSFRLAGRVYEQYFGPGTRLTVT.

This clone was counted only a few times. The genes are TRBV6-1 and TRBJ2-5, with D perhaps TRBD1 (5 bases). Germline V lookup: CDR1 MNHNS, CDR2 SASEGT. This CDR3 contains 14 residues. Trimming removed 8 bases at V and 1 base at J, with 14 bases between. The CDR3 bases are TGTGCCAGCGCGATAGGGGTGGGCCAAGAGACCCAGTACTTC. It codes for CASAIGVGQETQYF.

This chain joins TRBV5-1 and TRBJ2-5, with TRBD2 identical over 12 bases. This CDR3 contains 15 residues. Losses at the gene ends were 3 bases for V and 5 bases for J; bases not matched to a gene: 5. The germline V gene has CDR1 SGHRS and CDR2 YFSETQ. The CDR3 coding sequence is TGCGCCAGCAGCTCTACTAGCGGGAGGTTTGAGACCCAGTACTTC. It specifies CASSSTSGRFETQYF.

This clone was seen only a few times. The rearrangement uses TRBV7-9 and TRBJ2-5; a weak D match, TRBD1 (7 bases). Germline V gene data show CDR1 as SEHNR and CDR2 as FQNEAQ (reference sequence). The V end was cut by 2 bases, the J end by 3 bases, with 10 bases between. The CDR3 covers 14 residues. CDR3 residues: CASSLTGEEETQYF. In DNA, the CDR3 is TGTGCCAGCAGCTTAACAGGGGAGGAAGAGACCCAGTACTTC.

This rearrangement joins TRBV18 to TRBJ1-1; weak D call: TRBD1 (6 bases). Germline lookup yields CDR1 KGHSH and CDR2 LQKENI. V was cut by 1 base and J by 6 bases, with 15 bases left in between. The CDR3 has 15 residues. CDR3 residues: CASSPRQGIFAEAFF. As DNA, the CDR3 is TGTGCCAGCTCACCACGCCAGGGGATTTTTGCTGAAGCTTTCTTT. Supplemented by reference TRBV18 and TRBJ1-1, the full variable domain reads NAGVMQNPRHLVRRRGQEARLRCSPMKGHSHVYWYRQLPEEGLKFMVYLQKENIIDESGMPKERFSAEFPKEGPSILRIQQVVRGDSAAYFCASSPRQGIFAEAFFGQGTRLTVV.

This chain uses TRBV7-2 with TRBJ2-2; D gene uncertain. The CDR3 has 16 residues. V was pared by 3 bases and J by 0 bases, with 11 bases between. CDR1 is SGHTA and CDR2 is FQGNSA in the germline V gene. The CDR3 bases are TGTGCCAGCAGCTTCTCCGCTACAGCGAACACCGGGGAGCTGTTTTTT. Its protein product is CASSFSATANTGELFF.

The V and J genes are TRBV12-5 and TRBJ1-2; no firm D call. The CDR3 has 14 amino acids. Germline V lookup: CDR1 LGHNT, CDR2 FRNRAP. The V end was cut by 6 bases, the J end by 5 bases, with 16 bases between. CDR3 residues: CASGLVPVSYGYTF. The CDR3 nucleotides read TGTGCTAGTGGGTTAGTACCCGTCTCGTATGGCTACACCTTC.

This clone has only one observation. The V and J genes are TRBV7-9 and TRBJ2-7, with TRBD2 matching 11 bases. CDR1 and CDR2 from the germline V gene are SEHNR and FQNEAQ (reference sequence). Losses at the gene ends were 5 bases for V and 3 bases for J; bases not matched to a gene: 9. The CDR3 is 16 amino acids. The CDR3 region has the DNA TGTGCCAGCAGCCCCCGACTAGCGGGGACTCACTACGAGCAGTACTTC. Translating it yields CASSPRLAGTHYEQYF.

This chain connects TRBV9 to TRBJ1-2; 8 bases map to TRBD1. In germline, CDR1 is SGDLS, CDR2 YYNGEE. This CDR3 comprises 14 residues. V lost 0 bases, J lost 5 bases, and 3 bases stayed unmatched. The CDR3 loop is CASSVETGGYGYTF. DNA for the CDR3: TGTGCCAGCAGCGTAGAAACAGGGGGTTATGGCTACACCTTC.